One and the same sample provided the 5 T cell receptor beta chains below, sequenced in a study of patients and donors after allogeneic stem cell transplantation (dated by TCRdb to 2018 to 2020). The library was obtained by RT-PCR. The listed sequencing device is NextSeq 550. Using fastp trimming at Q25 and MiXCR clonotype assembly, TCRdb reanalyzed the public sequencing data and kept in-frame beta chains. Rows are combined by CDR3 protein, so each entry shows the most common genes and DNA. The sample table records roughly 880,000 distinct CDR3 sequences; 15% to 20% of these occur just once. The top ten constitute around 6% of the sample. Input material: blood, either unsorted or a sorted T cell fraction (not recorded which). The origin of the receptors is a human donor who was either an allogeneic HSCT recipient or a stem cell or donor lymphocyte infusion donor (not recorded which). It is not recorded whose cells these are; they may come from a transplant donor.

This clonotype has just a few counts. The gene calls are TRBV2 and TRBJ1-5; no reliable D call. The ends were cut back, 6 bases at V and 3 bases at J, with 15 bases in the middle. This CDR3 has 15 amino acids. Germline CDR1 and CDR2: SNHLY and FYNNEI. The CDR3 reads CASSQGTDYNQPQHF. In DNA form, the CDR3 reads TGTGCCAGCAGCCAAGGTACAGACTACAATCAGCCCCAGCATTTT.

The chain recombines TRBV5-1 with TRBJ2-7, with D possibly TRBD1 on 5 matching bases. The CDR3 loop spans 15 amino acids. Germline V gene lookup returns CDR1 SGHRS and CDR2 YFSETQ. The ends were cut back, 0 bases at V and 2 bases at J, with 12 bases in the middle. The CDR3 coding sequence is TGCGCCAGCAGCTTGGGACAGACAAATACCTACGAGCAGTACTTC. It codes for CASSLGQTNTYEQYF.

This clonotype has only a few counts. The rearrangement links TRBV10-3 to TRBJ2-2; TRBD1 aligns across 10 bases. CDR3 length: 17 residues. Germline CDR1 reads ENHRY; CDR2 reads SYGVKD. J gave up 5 bases and V 3 bases, and 9 bases lay outside the gene matches. The CDR3: CAISDNDRGLYTGELFF. In DNA form, the CDR3 reads TGTGCCATCAGTGATAACGACAGGGGGCTTTATACCGGGGAGCTGTTTTTT.

This sequence joins TRBV12-3 or TRBV12-4 and TRBJ1-3; D ambiguous. This CDR3 is built from 15 residues. V was trimmed by 3 bases and J by 2 bases, leaving 11 bases between them. CDR3 amino acids: CASSFLEDPGNTIYF. For the CDR3, the DNA is TGTGCCAGCAGTTTCCTCGAGGATCCTGGAAACACCATATATTTT.

This clonotype was counted only a few times. This CDR3 reads CASSPSDRIVNTGELFF. Here the CDR3 DNA reads TGTGCCAGCAGTCCTTCGGACAGAATCGTGAACACCGGGGAGCTGTTTTTT. The chain carries TRBV12-3 or TRBV12-4 and TRBJ2-2; a weak D match, TRBD1 (6 bases). V was trimmed by 5 bases and J by 1 base, leaving 17 bases between them. The CDR3 has 17 residues.